A selection of T cell receptor beta chains follows, all from one sample in a study of T cell responses to AZD1222 COVID-19 vaccine. The protocol was immunoSEQ multiplex PCR, while the TCRdb copy is restricted to in-frame clones and leaves out a portion. Of more than 110,000 clones in the sample, approximately 89% were seen once. Sequenced material: peripheral blood, taken on day 0 of AZD1222 vaccination. The receptors derive from an adult in good health. Both conserved end residues are part of each CDR3. Fields, in order: J gene, V gene, clone size, D gene, CDR3 protein, CDR3 DNA. A D gene is named only where the DNA matches it firmly. Clone size is shown for a subset of rows, as once, few, many or a class of expanded clone.

j_call: TRBJ1-2; v_call: TRBV4-3; clone_size: -; d_call: -; cdr3_aa: CASSPWDFGSLYGYTF; cdr3_nt: TGCGCCAGCAGCCCCTGGGACTTCGGGAGCTTATATGGCTACACCTTC
j_call: TRBJ1-5; v_call: TRBV21-1; clone_size: -; d_call: -; cdr3_aa: CASSKERDRSNQPQHF; cdr3_nt: TGTGCCAGCAGCAAAGAGCGGGACAGAAGCAATCAGCCCCAGCATTTT
j_call: TRBJ2-7; v_call: TRBV27; clone_size: -; d_call: -; cdr3_aa: CASSYRGGYEQYF; cdr3_nt: TGTGCCAGCAGCTACAGGGGGGGTTACGAGCAGTACTTC
j_call: TRBJ2-7; v_call: TRBV27; clone_size: -; d_call: -; cdr3_aa: CASSLQRASYEQYF; cdr3_nt: TGTGCCAGCAGTTTGCAGCGGGCGTCCTACGAGCAGTACTTC
j_call: TRBJ2-7; v_call: TRBV7-2; clone_size: few; d_call: TRBD1; cdr3_aa: CASSKDRGSYEQYF; cdr3_nt: TGTGCCAGCAGCAAAGACAGGGGATCGTACGAGCAGTACTTC
j_call: TRBJ1-5; v_call: TRBV2; clone_size: -; d_call: -; cdr3_aa: CASKSASSNQPQHF; cdr3_nt: TGTGCCAGCAAGTCGGCCTCTAGCAATCAGCCCCAGCATTTT
j_call: TRBJ1-4; v_call: TRBV7-9; clone_size: -; d_call: -; cdr3_aa: CASSLARGTNEKLFF; cdr3_nt: TGTGCCAGCAGCTTAGCTCGGGGAACTAATGAAAAACTGTTTTTT
j_call: TRBJ1-1; v_call: TRBV2; clone_size: -; d_call: -; cdr3_aa: CASSEANFQGAFF; cdr3_nt: TGTGCCAGCAGTGAAGCTAACTTCCAAGGAGCTTTCTTT
j_call: TRBJ1-2; v_call: TRBV18; clone_size: -; d_call: TRBD1; cdr3_aa: CASSPSADRANGYTF; cdr3_nt: TGTGCCAGCTCACCGTCGGCGGACAGGGCTAATGGCTACACCTTC
j_call: TRBJ2-1; v_call: TRBV28; clone_size: -; d_call: -; cdr3_aa: CASSYPGYNEQFF; cdr3_nt: TGTGCCAGCAGTTATCCGGGGTACAATGAGCAGTTCTTC
j_call: TRBJ1-4; v_call: TRBV5-1; clone_size: -; d_call: -; cdr3_aa: CASSPAVAKLNEKLFF; cdr3_nt: TGCGCCAGCAGCCCTGCCGTCGCCAAGCTGAATGAAAAACTGTTTTTT
j_call: TRBJ1-1; v_call: TRBV27; clone_size: -; d_call: TRBD1; cdr3_aa: CASSWGTGGEAFF; cdr3_nt: TGTGCCAGCAGTTGGGGGACAGGGGGCGAAGCTTTCTTT
j_call: TRBJ2-7; v_call: TRBV5-6; clone_size: once; d_call: -; cdr3_aa: CASRPTVSIGPRHEQYF; cdr3_nt: TGTGCCAGCAGACCCACCGTCTCAATTGGTCCTCGTCACGAGCAGTACTTC
j_call: TRBJ1-5; v_call: TRBV9; clone_size: -; d_call: -; cdr3_aa: CASSVSSDDQPQHF; cdr3_nt: TGTGCCAGCAGCGTAAGCAGCGACGATCAGCCCCAGCATTTT
j_call: TRBJ1-2; v_call: TRBV15; clone_size: few; d_call: -; cdr3_aa: CATSRVQSELYGYTF; cdr3_nt: TGTGCCACCAGCAGAGTACAGTCAGAACTCTATGGCTACACCTTC
j_call: TRBJ2-3; v_call: TRBV7-9; clone_size: once; d_call: TRBD2; cdr3_aa: CASSLGESGGQYF; cdr3_nt: TGTGCCAGCAGCTTAGGGGAGAGCGGGGGCCAGTATTTT
j_call: TRBJ2-7; v_call: TRBV3-1/TRBV3-2; clone_size: -; d_call: TRBD2; cdr3_aa: CASSLGGTSYEQYF; cdr3_nt: TGTGCCAGCAGCCTCGGGGGGACTAGCTACGAGCAGTACTTC
j_call: TRBJ2-3; v_call: TRBV7-9; clone_size: -; d_call: -; cdr3_aa: CASSLWRTSTDTQYF; cdr3_nt: TGTGCCAGCAGCTTATGGCGGACCAGCACAGATACGCAGTATTTT
j_call: TRBJ2-1; v_call: TRBV18; clone_size: -; d_call: -; cdr3_aa: CASSARDGNEQFF; cdr3_nt: TGTGCCAGCTCAGCCCGGGACGGCAATGAGCAGTTCTTC
j_call: TRBJ1-6; v_call: TRBV11-2; clone_size: -; d_call: -; cdr3_aa: CASSRSGESPLHF; cdr3_nt: TGTGCCAGCAGCAGAAGTGGGGAATCACCCCTCCACTTT
j_call: TRBJ1-1; v_call: TRBV5-1; clone_size: once; d_call: TRBD1; cdr3_aa: CASSPPGGPTEAFF; cdr3_nt: TGCGCCAGCAGCCCTCCAGGGGGCCCAACTGAAGCTTTCTTT
j_call: TRBJ1-2; v_call: TRBV11-2; clone_size: -; d_call: TRBD1; cdr3_aa: CASSSTTGAGGYTF; cdr3_nt: TGTGCCAGCAGCTCAACGACAGGGGCGGGTGGCTACACCTTC
j_call: TRBJ1-6; v_call: TRBV6-4; clone_size: -; d_call: -; cdr3_aa: CASSDGAGINSPLHF; cdr3_nt: TGTGCCAGCAGTGATGGGGCAGGGATTAATTCACCCCTCCACTTT
j_call: TRBJ1-6; v_call: TRBV23-1; clone_size: -; d_call: TRBD1; cdr3_aa: CASSQGQGRNSPLHF; cdr3_nt: TGCGCCAGCAGTCAGGGACAGGGGCGTAATTCACCCCTCCACTTT
j_call: TRBJ2-1; v_call: TRBV24-1; clone_size: -; d_call: TRBD2; cdr3_aa: CATSAMAGVGDEQFF; cdr3_nt: TGTGCCACCAGTGCGATGGCGGGAGTTGGGGATGAGCAGTTCTTC
j_call: TRBJ1-2; v_call: TRBV9; clone_size: -; d_call: -; cdr3_aa: CASSVDLRDTDPGYTF; cdr3_nt: TGTGCCAGCAGCGTAGATCTAAGGGACACCGACCCAGGCTACACCTTC
j_call: TRBJ1-3; v_call: TRBV28; clone_size: -; d_call: TRBD1; cdr3_aa: CASSLVTGGYILSSGNTIYF; cdr3_nt: TGTGCCAGCAGTTTAGTGACAGGGGGCTATATACTTAGCTCTGGAAACACCATATATTTT
j_call: TRBJ2-5; v_call: TRBV6-1; clone_size: -; d_call: -; cdr3_aa: CASSDSPWAETQYF; cdr3_nt: TGTGCCAGCAGTGATTCACCCTGGGCGGAGACCCAGTACTTC
j_call: TRBJ2-3; v_call: TRBV13; clone_size: -; d_call: -; cdr3_aa: CASKPVGSTDTQYF; cdr3_nt: TGTGCCAGCAAGCCTGTGGGATCCACAGATACGCAGTATTTT
j_call: TRBJ1-2; v_call: TRBV6-5; clone_size: -; d_call: -; cdr3_aa: CASSYRTPNYGYTF; cdr3_nt: TGTGCCAGCAGTTACCGGACACCGAACTATGGCTACACCTTC
j_call: TRBJ1-3; v_call: TRBV5-1; clone_size: -; d_call: -; cdr3_aa: CASRRAGVENTIYF; cdr3_nt: TGCGCCAGCAGGAGAGCAGGGGTTGAAAACACCATATATTTT
j_call: TRBJ1-1; v_call: TRBV7-2; clone_size: -; d_call: TRBD1; cdr3_aa: CASSLYRGQATEAFF; cdr3_nt: TGTGCCAGCAGCTTATACAGGGGGCAGGCCACTGAAGCTTTCTTT